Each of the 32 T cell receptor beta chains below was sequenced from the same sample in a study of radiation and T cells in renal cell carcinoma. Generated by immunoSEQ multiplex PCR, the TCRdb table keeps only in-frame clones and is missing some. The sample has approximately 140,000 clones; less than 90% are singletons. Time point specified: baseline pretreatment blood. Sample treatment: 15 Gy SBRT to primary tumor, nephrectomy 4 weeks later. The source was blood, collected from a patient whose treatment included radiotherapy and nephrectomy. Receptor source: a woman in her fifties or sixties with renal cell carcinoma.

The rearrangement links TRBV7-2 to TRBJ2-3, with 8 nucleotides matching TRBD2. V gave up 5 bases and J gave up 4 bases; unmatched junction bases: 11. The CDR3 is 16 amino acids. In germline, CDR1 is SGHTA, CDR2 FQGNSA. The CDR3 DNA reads TGTGCCAGCAGCCCTGGGGGCGGGAGGTCTGCAGATACGCAGTATTTT. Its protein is CASSPGGGRSADTQYF.

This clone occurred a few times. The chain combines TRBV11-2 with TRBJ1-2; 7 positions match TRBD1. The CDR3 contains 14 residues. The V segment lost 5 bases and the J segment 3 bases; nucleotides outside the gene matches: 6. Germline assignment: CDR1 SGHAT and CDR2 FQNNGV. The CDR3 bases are TGTGCCAGCAGCCACAGGGGAACTCACTATGGCTACACCTTC. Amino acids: CASSHRGTHYGYTF.

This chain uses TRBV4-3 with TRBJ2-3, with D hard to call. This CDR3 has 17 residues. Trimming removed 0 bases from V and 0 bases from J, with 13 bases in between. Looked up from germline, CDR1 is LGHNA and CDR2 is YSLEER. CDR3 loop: CASSQDLKAASTDTQYF. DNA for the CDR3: TGCGCCAGCAGCCAAGATCTGAAGGCCGCTAGCACAGATACGCAGTATTTT.

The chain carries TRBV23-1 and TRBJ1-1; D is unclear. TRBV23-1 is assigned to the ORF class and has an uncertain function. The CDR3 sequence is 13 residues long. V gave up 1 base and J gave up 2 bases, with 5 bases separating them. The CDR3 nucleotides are TGCGCCAGCAGTCAATTGTCAAACACTGAAGCTTTCTTT. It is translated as CASSQLSNTEAFF.

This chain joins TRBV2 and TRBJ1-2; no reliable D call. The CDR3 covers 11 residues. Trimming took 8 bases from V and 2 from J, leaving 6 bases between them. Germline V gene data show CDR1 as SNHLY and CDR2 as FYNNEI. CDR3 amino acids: CASGENYGYTF. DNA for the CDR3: TGTGCCAGCGGGGAAAACTATGGCTACACCTTC.

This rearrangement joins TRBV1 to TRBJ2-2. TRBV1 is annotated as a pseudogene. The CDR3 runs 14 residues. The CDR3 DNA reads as TGCACCAGCAGCCATGGGACGAACACCGGGGAGCTGTTTTTT. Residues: CTSSHGTNTGELFF.

CDR3 DNA: TGCGCCAGCAGCCAAAATAGCGGGGCCGACTCCTACAATGAGCAGTTCTTC. This translates into CASSQNSGADSYNEQFF. The rearrangement joins TRBV4-3 to TRBJ2-1; 8 nucleotides agree with TRBD2. The CDR3 totals 17 residues. The germline V gene has CDR1 LGHNA and CDR2 YSLEER. V gave up 2 bases and J gave up 0 bases; unmatched junction bases: 6.

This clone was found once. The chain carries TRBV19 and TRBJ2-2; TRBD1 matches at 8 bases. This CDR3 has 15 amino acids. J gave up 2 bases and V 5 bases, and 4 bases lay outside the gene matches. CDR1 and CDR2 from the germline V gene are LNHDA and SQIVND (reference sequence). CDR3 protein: CASSPTGVNTGELFF. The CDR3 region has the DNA TGTGCCAGTAGTCCGACAGGGGTAAACACCGGGGAGCTGTTTTTT.

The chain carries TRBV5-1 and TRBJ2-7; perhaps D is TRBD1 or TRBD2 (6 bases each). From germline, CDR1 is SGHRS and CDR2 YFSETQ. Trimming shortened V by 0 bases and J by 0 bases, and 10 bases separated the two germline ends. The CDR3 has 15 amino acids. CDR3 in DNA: TGCGCCAGCAGCTTGGGGGGGGCTACCTCCTACGAGCAGTACTTC. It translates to CASSLGGATSYEQYF. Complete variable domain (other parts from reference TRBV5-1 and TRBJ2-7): KAGVTQTPRYLIKTRGQQVTLSCSPISGHRSVSWYQQTPGQGLQFLFEYFSETQRNKGNFPGRFSGRQFSNSRSEMNVSTLELGDSALYLCASSLGGATSYEQYFGPGTRLTVT.

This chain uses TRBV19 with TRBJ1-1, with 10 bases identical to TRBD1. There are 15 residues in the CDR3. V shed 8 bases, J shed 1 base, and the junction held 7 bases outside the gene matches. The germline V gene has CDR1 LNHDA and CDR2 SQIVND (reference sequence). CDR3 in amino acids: CASERDRGGNTEAFF. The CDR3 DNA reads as TGTGCCAGTGAAAGGGACAGGGGAGGGAACACTGAAGCTTTCTTT.

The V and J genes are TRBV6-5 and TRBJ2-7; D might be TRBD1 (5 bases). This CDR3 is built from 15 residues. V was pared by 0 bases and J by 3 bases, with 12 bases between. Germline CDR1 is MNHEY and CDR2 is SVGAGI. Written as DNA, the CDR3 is TGTGCCAGCAGTTACTCAGCAGGGCCGGTCTACGAGCAGTACTTC. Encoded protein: CASSYSAGPVYEQYF.

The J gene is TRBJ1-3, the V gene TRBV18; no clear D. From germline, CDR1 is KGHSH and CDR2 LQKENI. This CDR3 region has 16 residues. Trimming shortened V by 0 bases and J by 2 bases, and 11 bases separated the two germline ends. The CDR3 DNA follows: TGTGCCAGCTCACCACCTGGGTTCCTAACTGGAAACACCATATATTTT. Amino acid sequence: CASSPPGFLTGNTIYF.

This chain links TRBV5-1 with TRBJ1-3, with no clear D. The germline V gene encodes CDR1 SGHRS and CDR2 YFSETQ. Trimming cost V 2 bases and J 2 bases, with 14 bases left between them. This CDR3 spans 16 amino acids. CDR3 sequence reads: CASSFRSIQPGNTIYF. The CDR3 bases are TGCGCCAGCAGCTTTAGGTCCATACAGCCTGGAAACACCATATATTTT. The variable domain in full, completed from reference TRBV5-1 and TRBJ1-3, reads KAGVTQTPRYLIKTRGQQVTLSCSPISGHRSVSWYQQTPGQGLQFLFEYFSETQRNKGNFPGRFSGRQFSNSRSEMNVSTLELGDSALYLCASSFRSIQPGNTIYFGEGSWLTVV.

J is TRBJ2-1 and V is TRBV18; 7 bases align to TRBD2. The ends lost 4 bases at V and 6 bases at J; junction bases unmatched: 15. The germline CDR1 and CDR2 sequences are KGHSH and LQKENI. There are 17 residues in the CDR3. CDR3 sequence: CASSLSVAGVHSNEQFF. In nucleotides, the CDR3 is TGTGCCAGCTCACTTTCTGTGGCGGGGGTCCATTCCAATGAGCAGTTCTTC.

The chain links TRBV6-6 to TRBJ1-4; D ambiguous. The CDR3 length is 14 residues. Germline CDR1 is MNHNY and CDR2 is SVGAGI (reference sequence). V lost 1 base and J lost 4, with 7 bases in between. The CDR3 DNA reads TGTGCCAGCAGTTACTACAGACATAATGAAAAACTGTTTTTT. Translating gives CASSYYRHNEKLFF.

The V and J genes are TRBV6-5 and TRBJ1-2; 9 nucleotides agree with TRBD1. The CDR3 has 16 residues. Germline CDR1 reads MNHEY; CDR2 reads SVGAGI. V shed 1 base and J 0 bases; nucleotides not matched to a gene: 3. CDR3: CASSYYGTGTNYGYTF. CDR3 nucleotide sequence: TGTGCCAGCAGTTACTACGGGACAGGGACTAACTATGGCTACACCTTC.

The CDR3: CASSPAGQGMLSSNQPQHF. For the CDR3, the DNA is TGCGCCAGCAGCCCGGCCGGACAGGGGATGCTGAGTAGCAATCAGCCCCAGCATTTT. The V gene is TRBV5-1, the J gene TRBJ1-5; 9 nucleotides match TRBD1. The CDR3 extends over 19 amino acids. The J segment lost 0 bases and the V segment lost 4 bases, leaving 14 bases of the junction unmatched. Per germline, CDR1 SGHRS and CDR2 YFSETQ.

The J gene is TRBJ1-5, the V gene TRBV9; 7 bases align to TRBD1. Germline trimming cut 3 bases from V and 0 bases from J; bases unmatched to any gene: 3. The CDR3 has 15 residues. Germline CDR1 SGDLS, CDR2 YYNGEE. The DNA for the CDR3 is TGTGCCAGCAGCGAGGGGGCGCTTAGCAATCAGCCCCAGCATTTT. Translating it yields CASSEGALSNQPQHF. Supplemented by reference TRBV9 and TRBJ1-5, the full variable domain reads DSGVTQTPKHLITATGQRVTLRCSPRSGDLSVYWYQQSLDQGLQFLIQYYNGEERAKGNILERFSAQQFPDLHSELNLSSLELGDSALYFCASSEGALSNQPQHFGDGTRLSIL.

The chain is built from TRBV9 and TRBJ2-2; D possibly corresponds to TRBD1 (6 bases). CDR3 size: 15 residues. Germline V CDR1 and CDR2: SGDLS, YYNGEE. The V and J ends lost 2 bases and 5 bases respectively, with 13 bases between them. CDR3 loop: CASSVGGRGTGELFF. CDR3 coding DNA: TGTGCCAGCAGCGTTGGGGGCAGGGGAACCGGGGAGCTGTTTTTT.

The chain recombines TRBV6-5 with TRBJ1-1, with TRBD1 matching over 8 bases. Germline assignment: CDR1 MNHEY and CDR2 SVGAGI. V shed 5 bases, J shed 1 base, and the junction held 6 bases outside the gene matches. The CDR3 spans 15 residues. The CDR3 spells CASSPRDRGNTEAFF. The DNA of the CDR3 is TGTGCCAGCAGTCCCAGAGACAGGGGGAACACTGAAGCTTTCTTT.

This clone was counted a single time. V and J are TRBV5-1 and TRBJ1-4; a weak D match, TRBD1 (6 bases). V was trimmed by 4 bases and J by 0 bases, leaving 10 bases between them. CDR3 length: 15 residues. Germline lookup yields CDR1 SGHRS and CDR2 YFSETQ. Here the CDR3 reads CASSEGGSTNEKLFF. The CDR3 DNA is TGCGCCAGCAGCGAGGGGGGATCAACTAATGAAAAACTGTTTTTT.

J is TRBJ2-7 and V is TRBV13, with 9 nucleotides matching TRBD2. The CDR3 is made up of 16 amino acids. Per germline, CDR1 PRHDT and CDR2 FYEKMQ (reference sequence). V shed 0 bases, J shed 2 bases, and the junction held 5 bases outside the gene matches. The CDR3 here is CASSLGQGGGAYEQYF. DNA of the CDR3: TGTGCCAGCAGCTTAGGCCAGGGCGGGGGGGCCTACGAGCAGTACTTC. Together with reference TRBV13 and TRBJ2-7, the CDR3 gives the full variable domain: AAGVIQSPRHLIKEKRETATLKCYPIPRHDTVYWYQQGPGQDPQFLISFYEKMQSDKGSIPDRFSAQQFSDYHSELNMSSLELGDSALYFCASSLGQGGGAYEQYFGPGTRLTVT.

CDR3 loop: CASSLQGGQPQHF. In nucleotides, the CDR3 is TGTGCCAGCAGCTTACAGGGTGGGCAGCCCCAGCATTTT. The gene calls are TRBV7-2 and TRBJ1-5; D is possibly TRBD1 (5 bases). The V and J ends lost 2 bases and 7 bases respectively, with 9 bases between them. The CDR3 length is 13 residues. Germline CDR1 and CDR2: SGHTA and FQGNSA.

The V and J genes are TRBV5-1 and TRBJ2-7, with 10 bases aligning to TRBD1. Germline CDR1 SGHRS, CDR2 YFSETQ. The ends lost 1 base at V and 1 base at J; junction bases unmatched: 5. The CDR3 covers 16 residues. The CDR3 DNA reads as TGCGCCAGCAGCTTGAGACCGGGACAGGGGTCCTACGAGCAGTACTTC. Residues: CASSLRPGQGSYEQYF.

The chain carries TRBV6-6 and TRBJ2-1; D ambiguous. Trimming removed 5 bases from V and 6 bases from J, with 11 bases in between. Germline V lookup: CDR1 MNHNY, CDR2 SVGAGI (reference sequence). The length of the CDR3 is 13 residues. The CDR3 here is CASSAISSNEQFF. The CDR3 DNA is TGTGCCAGCAGTGCTATTAGTTCCAATGAGCAGTTCTTC.

This chain's CDR3 is CASSPRRGITYEQYF. CDR3 sequence (DNA): TGTGCCAGCAGTCCCCGTCGGGGGATTACCTACGAGCAGTACTTC. The V gene is TRBV28, the J gene TRBJ2-7; perhaps TRBD2 as D (6 bases). V shed 5 bases and J shed 2 bases, with 16 bases lying between them. The CDR3 extends over 15 amino acids. Germline loops: CDR1 MDHEN, CDR2 SYDVKM.

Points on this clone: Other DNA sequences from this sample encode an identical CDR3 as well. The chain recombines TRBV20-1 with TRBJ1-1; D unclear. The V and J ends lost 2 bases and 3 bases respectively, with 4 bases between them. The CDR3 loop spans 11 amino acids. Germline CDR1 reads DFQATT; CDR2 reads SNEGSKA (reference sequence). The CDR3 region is CSARRDTEAFF. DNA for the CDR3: TGCAGTGCTAGACGGGACACTGAAGCTTTCTTT.

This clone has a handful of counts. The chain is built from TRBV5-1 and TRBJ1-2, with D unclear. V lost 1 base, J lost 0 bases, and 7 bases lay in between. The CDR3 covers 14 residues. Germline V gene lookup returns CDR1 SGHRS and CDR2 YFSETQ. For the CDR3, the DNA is TGCGCCAGCAGCTTGACATCTCCTAACTATGGCTACACCTTC. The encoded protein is CASSLTSPNYGYTF.

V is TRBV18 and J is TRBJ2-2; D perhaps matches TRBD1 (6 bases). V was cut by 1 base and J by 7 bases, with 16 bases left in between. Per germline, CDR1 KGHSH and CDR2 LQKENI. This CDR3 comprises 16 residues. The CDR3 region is CASSPRGAQGYGELFF. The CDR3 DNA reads TGTGCCAGCTCACCACGCGGCGCACAGGGCTACGGGGAGCTGTTTTTT.

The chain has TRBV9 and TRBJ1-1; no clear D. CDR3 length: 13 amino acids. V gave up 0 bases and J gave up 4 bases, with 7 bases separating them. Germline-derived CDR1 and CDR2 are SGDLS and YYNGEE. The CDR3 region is CASSVGLITEAFF. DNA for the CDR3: TGTGCCAGCAGCGTAGGTCTGATCACTGAAGCTTTCTTT. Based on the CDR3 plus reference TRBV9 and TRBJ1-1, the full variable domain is DSGVTQTPKHLITATGQRVTLRCSPRSGDLSVYWYQQSLDQGLQFLIQYYNGEERAKGNILERFSAQQFPDLHSELNLSSLELGDSALYFCASSVGLITEAFFGQGTRLTVV.

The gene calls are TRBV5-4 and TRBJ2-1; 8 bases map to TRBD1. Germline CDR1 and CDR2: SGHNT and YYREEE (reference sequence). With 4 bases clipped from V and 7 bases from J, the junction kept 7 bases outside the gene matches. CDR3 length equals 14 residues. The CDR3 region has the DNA TGTGCCAGCAGCATACGGACAGGGAGAAATGAGCAGTTCTTC. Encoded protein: CASSIRTGRNEQFF.

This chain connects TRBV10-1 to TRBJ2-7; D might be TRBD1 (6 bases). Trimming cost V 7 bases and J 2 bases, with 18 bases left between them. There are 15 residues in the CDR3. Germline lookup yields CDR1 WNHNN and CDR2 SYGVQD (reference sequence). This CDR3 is CASMVWDILAYEQYF. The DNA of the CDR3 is TGCGCCAGCATGGTATGGGACATTCTTGCCTACGAGCAGTACTTC.